This T cell receptor beta chain was recorded in a study of glioma-infiltrating T cells. TCR alpha and beta CDR3 regions were amplified from RNA using iRepertoire nested multiplex PCR. One-step reverse transcription and amplification started from around 100-400 ng of tissue mRNA or PBMC total RNA. A single record per CDR3 protein comes from TCRdb applying MiXCR to the multiplex PCR reads. The sample holds roughly 100,000 distinct CDR3 sequences, about 30% seen once. Study results and caveats: Gliomas, especially low-grade, showed above-expected tissue-blood divergence; non-neoplastic patients showed below. Tissue and blood shared very few CDR3 sequences.

A remark on this clonotype: No antigen is known for it.

The sample consisted of glioma tissue, nonneoplastic brain tissue, or PBMCs (not recorded which). This sequence was found in a human donor with low-grade glioma or glioblastoma, undergoing nonglioma brain surgery, or in good health (not recorded which).

CDR3 DNA sequence: TGTGCCAGCAGCCAACGGGAAAAGGGACCCTACACCTTC. Translation gives CASSQREKGPYTF. This chain joins TRBV3-1 and TRBJ1-2; possibly TRBD1 for D (5 bases). The CDR3 consists of 13 residues. The V end lost 2 bases, the J end lost 10 bases, and 14 bases lay between the germline ends. In germline, CDR1 is LGHDT, CDR2 YNNKEL (reference sequence). The entire variable domain, with the rest obtained from reference TRBV3-1 and TRBJ1-2, is as follows: DTAVSQTPKYLVTQMGNDKSIKCEQNLGHDTMYWYKQDSKKFLKIMFSYNNKELIINETVPNRFSPKSPDKAHLNLHINSLELGDSAVYFCASSQREKGPYTFGSGTRLTVV.